These 9 T cell receptor beta chains were sequenced from one sample in a study of T-cell reconstitution after alpha-beta-depleted transplantation in children. Library preparation (for TCRbeta) was performed with unique molecular identifiers. In TCRdb, the PCR reads were re-called with MiXCR into one record per CDR3 protein. The data hold about 170,000 distinct CDR3 sequences, with around 10% observed a single time. Here the sequenced sample was PBMCs, taken before TCRalphabeta/CD19-depleted stem cell transplant. These TCRs come from a boy younger than 10 with acute myeloid leukemia, due to receive a stem cell transplant.

At least ten counts were recorded for this clonotype. This chain connects TRBV5-1 to TRBJ2-7; tentative D call: TRBD1 (6 bases). The germline V and J ends were trimmed by 0 bases and 7 bases, with 17 bases remaining between them. CDR1 SGHRS and CDR2 YFSETQ come from the germline V gene. This CDR3 comprises 15 residues. The CDR3 region is CASSLEAGDLGEQYF. In DNA form, the CDR3 reads TGCGCCAGCAGCTTGGAGGCAGGGGATCTCGGTGAGCAGTACTTC.

Comment on this clonotype: This may come from a read error, since a much larger clone is one base off. The genes are TRBV20-1 and TRBJ1-5; perhaps TRBD1 as D (5 bases). The V gene's germline CDR1 is DFQATT and CDR2 SNEGSKA (reference sequence). The CDR3 loop spans 16 amino acids. V lost 6 bases, J lost 1 base, and 19 bases lay in between. CDR3 sequence (DNA): TGCAGTGCCTCAACTCGGGGCGGGCGGAGCAATCAGCCCCAGCATTTT. This encodes CSASTRGGRSNQPQHF.

This clonotype was seen at least ten times. The V and J genes are TRBV5-1 and TRBJ1-1; TRBD1 is a possible D gene (6 bases). Trimming removed 4 bases from V and 0 bases from J, with 13 bases in between. From germline, CDR1 is SGHRS and CDR2 YFSETQ. This CDR3 region has 15 residues. The CDR3 loop reads CASSPSGGLNTEAFF. The CDR3 nucleotides read TGCGCCAGCAGCCCGTCGGGGGGGCTGAACACTGAAGCTTTCTTT.

Ten or more counts support this clonotype. The gene calls are TRBV7-2 and TRBJ2-2; perhaps TRBD2 as D (7 bases). Germline V gene data show CDR1 as SGHTA and CDR2 as FQGNSA. The CDR3 spans 15 residues. V lost 2 bases to trimming and J lost 6 bases, with 13 bases between them. DNA of the CDR3: TGTGCCAGCAGCTTAACCGGGGGGCTATCCGGGGAGCTGTTTTTT. This sequence encodes CASSLTGGLSGELFF.

This clonotype was counted many times. The chain links TRBV28 to TRBJ2-7, with TRBD1 identical over 9 bases. The CDR3 sequence is 16 residues long. Germline trimming cut 6 bases from V and 2 bases from J; bases unmatched to any gene: 11. Germline V lookup: CDR1 MDHEN, CDR2 SYDVKM. Written as DNA, the CDR3 is TGTGCCAGCAGCCAACCCCCCGGGACAGGGACCTACGAGCAGTACTTC. Translating gives CASSQPPGTGTYEQYF. The entire variable domain, with the rest obtained from reference TRBV28 and TRBJ2-7, is as follows: DVKVTQSSRYLVKRTGEKVFLECVQDMDHENMFWYRQDPGLGLRLIYFSYDVKMKEKGDIPEGYSVSREKKERFSLILESASTNQTSMYLCASSQPPGTGTYEQYFGPGTRLTVT.

The genes are TRBV29-1 and TRBJ1-2, with D maybe TRBD1 (5 bases). The V end was cut by 6 bases, the J end by 1 base, with 12 bases between. This CDR3 contains 13 residues. CDR1 and CDR2 (germline): SQVTM, ANQGSEA. CDR3 sequence: CSVATEVNYGYTF. In DNA, the CDR3 is TGCAGCGTCGCGACAGAAGTTAACTATGGCTACACCTTC.

This clonotype showed up many times. The V and J genes are TRBV3-1 and TRBJ2-1; TRBD2 agrees at 12 bases. The V gene's germline CDR1 is LGHDT and CDR2 YNNKEL (reference sequence). V was clipped by 4 bases and J by 3 bases; unmatched bases: 1. CDR3 length equals 15 residues. The CDR3 DNA reads TGTGCCAGCAGCCCACTAGCGGGGGGCTACAATGAGCAGTTCTTC. This translates into CASSPLAGGYNEQFF.

This clonotype was picked up many times. The V and J genes are TRBV25-1 and TRBJ2-5; tentative D call: TRBD1 (6 bases). Looked up from germline, CDR1 is MGHDK and CDR2 is SYGVNS. The CDR3 is 17 amino acids. Trimming cost V 4 bases and J 7 bases, with 25 bases left between them. CDR3 nucleotide sequence: TGTGCCAGCAGTGCCTTGGACTGGGACACCGAGTCTGGGACCCAGTACTTC. Translated, it gives CASSALDWDTESGTQYF.

Notes on this clonotype: With a much larger clone just one base away, this may be a read error. The V and J genes are TRBV20-1 and TRBJ2-7; possible D gene TRBD2, 6 bases. CDR3 length: 12 residues. Germline values: CDR1 DFQATT, CDR2 SNEGSKA (reference sequence). CDR3 coding DNA: TGCAGTGCTACTAGCGACTCCTACGAGCACTACTTC. Its protein product is CSATSDSYEHYF.